The entry that follows covers one TCR beta chain sequence. Per the original methods: Cell counts per sample came from amplifying reference gene primers. Clones were sequenced by immunoSEQ multiplex PCR, and TCRdb holds only the in-frame ones, with some missing. D and trimming come from the DNA, and the V and J calls and clone size come from that table. The sample contains some 100,000 clones, roughly 92% of which appear only once. This record belongs to a study of blood T cell repertoires in COVID-19. Study background: The United States, Italy and Spain supplied acute and convalescent COVID-19 samples.

Trimming pared 5 bases from V and 6 bases from J, leaving 22 bases between. The germline gives CDR1 SGHVS, CDR2 FQNEAQ. The CDR3 is 16 amino acids. The V and J genes are TRBV7-8 and TRBJ1-1; TRBD1 might be the D (5 bases). The receptor's source is a man aged 60 to 69 with acute or convalescent COVID-19. Sequenced input: peripheral blood. DNA for the CDR3: TGTGCCAGCAGCCGGACTCGAGGGGAGGAAAGACCTGAAGCTTTCTTT. This codes for CASSRTRGEERPEAFF.